These T cell receptor beta chains were read from a single sample in a study of T cell repertoires in cytomegalovirus infection. TCRdb re-called the reads with MiXCR, one entry per CDR3 protein. Of about 500,000 distinct CDR3 sequences in the sample, 33% were seen once. No antigens are known for them. Sample: cultured PBMCs, taken from culture after CMV antigen stimulation. The origin of the receptors is a human donor in good health (CMV status not recorded). Some clones in this sample may be carry-over from other donors' samples. CDR3s include the opening cysteine and the closing phenylalanine or tryptophan. Fields, in order: V gene, J gene, clone size, D gene, CDR3 protein, CDR3 DNA. A D gene is named only where the DNA matches it firmly. Clone size is shown for a subset of rows, as once, few, many or a class of expanded clone.

TRBV28	TRBJ2-7	NA	TRBD2	CASREPGTSFPDEQYF	TGTGCCAGCAGAGAACCCGGGACTAGTTTTCCTGACGAGCAGTACTTC
TRBV20-1	TRBJ2-1	NA	NA	CSARLQGSSYNEQFF	TGCAGTGCTAGACTCCAGGGGAGCTCCTACAATGAGCAGTTCTTC
TRBV28	TRBJ1-1	many	TRBD1	CASSLEGAQTEAFF	TGTGCCAGCAGTTTGGAGGGGGCGCAGACTGAAGCTTTCTTT
TRBV7-9	TRBJ2-1	few	TRBD2	CASSSSGLAGVDNEQFF	TGTGCCAGCAGCTCTTCTGGACTAGCGGGAGTGGATAATGAGCAGTTCTTC
TRBV10-2	TRBJ2-1	NA	TRBD2	CAVSGRSTYNEQFF	TGCGCCGTAAGCGGGAGGAGCACCTACAATGAGCAGTTCTTC
TRBV20-1	TRBJ2-3	once	TRBD1	CSAKWTGGADTQYF	TGCAGTGCTAAATGGACAGGGGGCGCAGATACGCAGTATTTT
TRBV28	TRBJ2-7	few	TRBD1	CASRSRDRGHYEQYF	TGTGCCAGCAGATCCCGGGACAGGGGGCATTACGAGCAGTACTTC
TRBV11-1	TRBJ2-1	NA	TRBD2	CASSAFTSGGGNEQFF	TGTGCCAGCAGCGCCTTCACTAGCGGGGGCGGCAATGAGCAGTTCTTC
TRBV7-9	TRBJ1-3	few	NA	CASSSRGFSGNTIYF	TGTGCCAGCAGCTCGAGGGGGTTTTCTGGAAACACCATATATTTT
TRBV7-2	TRBJ1-5	many	NA	CASSSDGNQPQHF	TGTGCCAGCAGCAGCGACGGCAATCAGCCCCAGCATTTT
TRBV28	TRBJ1-1	once	TRBD1	CASSRDGQGVLNTEAFF	TGTGCCAGCAGCAGAGACGGACAGGGGGTTTTGAACACTGAAGCTTTCTTT
TRBV9	TRBJ2-1	NA	NA	CASSVGQAHEQFF	TGTGCCAGCAGCGTAGGGCAAGCCCACGAGCAGTTCTTC
TRBV10-3	TRBJ2-1	NA	NA	CAISESSLTRQEVYNEQFF	TGTGCCATCAGTGAGTCCTCTCTAACCAGACAGGAGGTATACAATGAGCAGTTCTTC
TRBV7-6	TRBJ2-3	many	TRBD2	CASSLAGADTDTQYF	TGTGCCAGCAGTCTAGCGGGCGCCGACACAGATACGCAGTATTTT
TRBV7-9	TRBJ2-3	few	TRBD2	CASSTGTSGIDTQYF	TGTGCCAGCAGCACCGGGACTAGCGGGATTGATACGCAGTATTTT
TRBV27	TRBJ2-1	few	TRBD2	CASSLIAGVIGQFF	TGTGCCAGCAGTCTTATAGCGGGGGTGATAGGGCAGTTCTTC
TRBV6-5	TRBJ2-3	NA	NA	CASSLSEVTDTQYF	TGTGCCAGCAGTCTCTCTGAAGTCACAGATACGCAGTATTTT
TRBV7-2	TRBJ2-2	many	TRBD1	CASSLGIRGGRTGELFF	TGTGCCAGCAGCTTGGGGATTCGAGGGGGCAGAACCGGGGAGCTGTTTTTT
TRBV7-2	TRBJ2-1	NA	NA	CASSSREFHEQFF	TGTGCCAGCAGCTCGAGGGAGTTCCATGAGCAGTTCTTC
TRBV2	TRBJ2-1	NA	NA	CASRTGPESYNEQFF	TGTGCCAGCAGGACAGGCCCAGAGTCCTACAATGAGCAGTTCTTC
TRBV10-3	TRBJ1-2	many	NA	CAISVFSGYTF	TGTGCCATCAGTGTCTTCAGTGGCTACACCTTC
TRBV20-1	TRBJ2-5	few	NA	CSARAPGPQETQYF	TGCAGTGCTAGAGCTCCGGGACCACAAGAGACCCAGTACTTC
TRBV12-3/TRBV12-4	TRBJ2-5	NA	NA	CASSPGRRGGETQYF	TGTGCCAGCAGCCCCGGGAGGAGGGGGGGAGAGACCCAGTACTTC
TRBV6-2/TRBV6-3	TRBJ2-3	NA	TRBD2	CASSRGGALDTQYF	TGTGCCAGCAGTAGGGGAGGGGCGCTAGATACGCAGTATTTT
TRBV4-1	TRBJ2-4	few	TRBD2	CASSQGGLAGTKNIQYF	TGCGCCAGCAGCCAGGGTGGACTAGCGGGAACCAAAAACATTCAGTACTTC
TRBV7-2	TRBJ2-1	NA	TRBD2	CASSPTSGSQNEQFF	TGTGCCAGCAGTCCGACTAGCGGGAGTCAGAATGAGCAGTTCTTC
TRBV12-3/TRBV12-4	TRBJ2-1	NA	NA	CASSLTAETVQFF	TGTGCCAGCAGTTTAACGGCCGAGACTGTGCAGTTCTTC
TRBV6-2/TRBV6-3	TRBJ2-1	NA	NA	CASSYPGNNEQFF	TGTGCCAGCAGTTACCCAGGGAACAATGAGCAGTTCTTC
TRBV12-3/TRBV12-4	TRBJ2-7	NA	TRBD1	CASSHRRDRSSYEQYF	TGTGCCAGCAGTCACCGCCGGGACAGGAGCTCCTACGAGCAGTACTTC
TRBV27	TRBJ2-2	NA	NA	CASSTGMKYTGELFF	TGTGCCAGCAGTACAGGGATGAAGTACACCGGGGAGCTGTTTTTT
TRBV7-2	TRBJ2-5	NA	NA	CASSLRKRPQETQYF	TGTGCCAGCAGCTTACGAAAGCGGCCTCAAGAGACCCAGTACTTC
TRBV7-8	TRBJ2-5	NA	NA	CASSLAPWETQYF	TGTGCCAGCAGCTTAGCGCCTTGGGAGACCCAGTACTTC
TRBV27	TRBJ2-3	few	NA	CASSLIGVGGTDTQYF	TGTGCCAGCAGTTTAATAGGGGTGGGGGGCACAGATACGCAGTATTTT
TRBV5-1	TRBJ2-1	few	NA	CASSLAAVVNEQFF	TGCGCCAGCAGCTTGGCTGCTGTAGTCAATGAGCAGTTCTTC
TRBV7-6	TRBJ2-1	few	TRBD2	CASSLERTGGNEQFF	TGTGCCAGCAGCTTAGAGAGGACGGGAGGGAATGAGCAGTTCTTC
TRBV25-1	TRBJ2-1	few	NA	CASCRINEQFF	TGTGCCAGTTGCCGGATCAATGAGCAGTTCTTC
TRBV7-2	TRBJ2-2	few	TRBD2	CASSPRPLAGRAGELFF	TGTGCCAGCAGCCCGCGTCCACTAGCGGGAAGGGCCGGGGAGCTGTTTTTT
TRBV7-8	TRBJ2-1	few	TRBD2	CASSASSGRLDEQFF	TGTGCCAGCAGCGCCTCTAGCGGGAGACTAGATGAGCAGTTCTTC
TRBV4-3	TRBJ2-5	few	NA	CASSQDVGGGRETQYF	TGCGCCAGCAGCCAAGATGTGGGGGGTGGTCGAGAGACCCAGTACTTC
TRBV18	TRBJ1-6	NA	NA	CASSPPYSGRLGRFHF	TGTGCCAGCTCACCACCGTATTCGGGACGGCTCGGGAGGTTCCACTTT
TRBV3-1	TRBJ1-2	NA	TRBD1	CASSNWDRPNYGYTF	TGTGCCAGCAGCAACTGGGACAGGCCTAACTATGGCTACACCTTC
TRBV14	TRBJ2-2	NA	NA	CASSQGVGRLNTGELFF	TGTGCCAGCAGCCAAGGGGTCGGCAGGCTAAACACCGGGGAGCTGTTTTTT
TRBV25-1	TRBJ2-1	few	TRBD2	CASSEVRGGRAREQFF	TGTGCCAGCAGTGAGGTTCGAGGCGGGAGAGCGCGGGAGCAGTTCTTC
TRBV6-6	TRBJ2-1	NA	TRBD2	CASSLGGPSGRSYNEQFF	TGTGCCAGCAGTTTGGGGGGGCCGAGCGGGAGGTCCTACAATGAGCAGTTCTTC
TRBV20-1	TRBJ2-1	NA	TRBD2	CSAREPSGRWSNEQFF	TGCAGTGCTAGAGAGCCTAGCGGGAGGTGGTCAAATGAGCAGTTCTTC